This TCR beta chain was profiled in a study of T cells in localized non-small cell lung cancer. The germline CDR1 and CDR2 sequences are SGHRS and YFSETQ. Trimming removed 2 bases at V and 0 bases at J, with 11 bases between. The CDR3 runs 15 residues. TCRdb keeps only in-frame clones here, not all; method: immunoSEQ multiplex PCR. Of about 20,000 clones listed, more than 75% are singletons. J is TRBJ1-1 and V is TRBV5-1; TRBD1 is a possible D gene (5 bases). The TCR originated in a man aged 40-75 years with stage II squamous cell lung carcinoma. Sequenced material: PBMCs, taken before any cancer treatment. CDR3 bases: TGCGCCAGCAGCTTACAGGTTGCCTTGAACACTGAAGCTTTCTTT. As protein: CASSLQVALNTEAFF. Variable domain in full (rest from reference TRBV5-1 and TRBJ1-1): KAGVTQTPRYLIKTRGQQVTLSCSPISGHRSVSWYQQTPGQGLQFLFEYFSETQRNKGNFPGRFSGRQFSNSRSEMNVSTLELGDSALYLCASSLQVALNTEAFFGQGTRLTVV.